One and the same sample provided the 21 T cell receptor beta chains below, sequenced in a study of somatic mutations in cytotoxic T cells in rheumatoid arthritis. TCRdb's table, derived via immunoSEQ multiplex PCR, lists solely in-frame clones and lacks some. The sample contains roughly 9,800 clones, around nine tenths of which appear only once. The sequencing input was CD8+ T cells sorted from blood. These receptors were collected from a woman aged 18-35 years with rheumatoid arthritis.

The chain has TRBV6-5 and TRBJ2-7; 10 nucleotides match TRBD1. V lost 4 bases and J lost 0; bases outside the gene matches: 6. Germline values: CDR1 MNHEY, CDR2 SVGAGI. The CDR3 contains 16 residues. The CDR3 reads CASSSPDRGNSYEQYF. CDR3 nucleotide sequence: TGTGCCAGCAGTTCCCCGGACAGGGGGAACTCCTACGAGCAGTACTTC.

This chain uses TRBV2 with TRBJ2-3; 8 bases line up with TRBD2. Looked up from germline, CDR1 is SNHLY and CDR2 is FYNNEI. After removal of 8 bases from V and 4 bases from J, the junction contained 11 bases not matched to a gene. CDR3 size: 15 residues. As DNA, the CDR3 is TGTGCCAGCCCCCGGCGTCTCGGGGGGGCAGATACGCAGTATTTT. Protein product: CASPRRLGGADTQYF.

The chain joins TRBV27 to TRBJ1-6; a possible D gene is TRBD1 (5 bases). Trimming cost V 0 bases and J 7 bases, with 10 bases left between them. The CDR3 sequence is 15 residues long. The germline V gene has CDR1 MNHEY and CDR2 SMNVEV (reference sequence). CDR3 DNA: TGTGCCAGCAGTTTATCGGGGGAGGGGAATTCACCCCTCCACTTT. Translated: CASSLSGEGNSPLHF.

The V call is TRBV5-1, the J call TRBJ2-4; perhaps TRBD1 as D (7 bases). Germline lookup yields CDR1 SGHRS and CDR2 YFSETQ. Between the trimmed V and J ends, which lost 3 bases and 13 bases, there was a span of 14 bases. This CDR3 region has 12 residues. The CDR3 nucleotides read TGCGCCAGCAGCTCCCCTCAGGGGGGACAGTACTTC. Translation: CASSSPQGGQYF.

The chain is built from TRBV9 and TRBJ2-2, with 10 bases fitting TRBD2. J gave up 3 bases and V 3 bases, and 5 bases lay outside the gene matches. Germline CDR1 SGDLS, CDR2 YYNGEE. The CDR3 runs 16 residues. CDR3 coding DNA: TGTGCCAGCAGCGCCCGGACTAGCGGCCACACCGGGGAGCTGTTTTTT. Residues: CASSARTSGHTGELFF.

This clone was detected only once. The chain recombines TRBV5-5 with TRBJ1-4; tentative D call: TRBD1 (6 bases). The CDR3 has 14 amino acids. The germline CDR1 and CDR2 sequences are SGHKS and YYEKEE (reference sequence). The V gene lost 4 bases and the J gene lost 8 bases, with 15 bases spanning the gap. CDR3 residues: CASSQGWVGEKLFF. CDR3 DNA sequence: TGTGCCAGCAGCCAGGGGTGGGTAGGGGAAAAACTGTTTTTT.

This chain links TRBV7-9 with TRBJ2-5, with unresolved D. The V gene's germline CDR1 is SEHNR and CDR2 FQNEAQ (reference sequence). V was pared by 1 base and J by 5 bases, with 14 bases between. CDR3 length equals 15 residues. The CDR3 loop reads CASSLVQEILETQYF. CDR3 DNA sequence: TGTGCCAGCAGCTTAGTGCAGGAAATACTGGAGACCCAGTACTTC. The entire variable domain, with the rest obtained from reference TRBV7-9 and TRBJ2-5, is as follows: DTGVSQNPRHKITKRGQNVTFRCDPISEHNRLYWYRQTLGQGPEFLTYFQNEAQLEKSRLLSDRFSAERPKGSFSTLEIQRTEQGDSAMYLCASSLVQEILETQYFGPGTRLLVL.

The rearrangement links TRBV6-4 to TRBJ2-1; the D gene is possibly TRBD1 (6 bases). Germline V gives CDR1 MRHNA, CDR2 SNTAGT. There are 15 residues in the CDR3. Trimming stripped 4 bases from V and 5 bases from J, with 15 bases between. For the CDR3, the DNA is TGTGCCAGCAGTGCACAGGGATGGGGTGACAATGAGCAGTTCTTC. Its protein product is CASSAQGWGDNEQFF.

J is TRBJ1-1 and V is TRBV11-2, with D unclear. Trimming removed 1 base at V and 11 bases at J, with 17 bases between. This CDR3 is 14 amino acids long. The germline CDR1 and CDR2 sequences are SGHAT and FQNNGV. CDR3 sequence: CASSLAWVSPGAFF. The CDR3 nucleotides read TGTGCCAGCAGCTTAGCCTGGGTTTCCCCGGGTGCTTTCTTT.

This chain's CDR3 is CASSLLGTASSNYGYTF. The CDR3 DNA reads TGTGCCAGCAGTTTACTCGGGACAGCCTCCTCTAACTATGGCTACACCTTC. The chain uses TRBV27 and TRBJ1-2; TRBD1 agrees at 7 bases. The CDR3 is 17 residues long. Per the germline V gene, CDR1 is MNHEY and CDR2 is SMNVEV (reference sequence). V was clipped by 2 bases and J by 0 bases; unmatched bases: 9.

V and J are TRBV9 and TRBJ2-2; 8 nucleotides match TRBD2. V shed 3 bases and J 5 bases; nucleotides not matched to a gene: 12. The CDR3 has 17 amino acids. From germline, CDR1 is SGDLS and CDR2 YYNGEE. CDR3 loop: CASSDARAGGETGELFF. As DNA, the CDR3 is TGTGCCAGCAGCGATGCTCGTGCGGGGGGCGAGACCGGGGAGCTGTTTTTT.

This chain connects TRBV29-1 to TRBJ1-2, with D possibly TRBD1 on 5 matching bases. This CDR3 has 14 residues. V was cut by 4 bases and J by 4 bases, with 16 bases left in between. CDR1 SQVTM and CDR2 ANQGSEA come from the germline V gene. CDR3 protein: CSVVKGFSRYGYTF. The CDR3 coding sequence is TGCAGCGTTGTCAAGGGGTTTAGTCGCTATGGCTACACCTTC.

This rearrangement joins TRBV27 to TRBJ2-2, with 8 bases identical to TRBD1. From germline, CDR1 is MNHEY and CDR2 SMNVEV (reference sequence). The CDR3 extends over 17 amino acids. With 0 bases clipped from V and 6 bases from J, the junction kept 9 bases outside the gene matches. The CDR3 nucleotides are TGTGCCAGCAGTTTATCGGCCCCAGGGGGCGCCCCCGGGGAGCTGTTTTTT. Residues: CASSLSAPGGAPGELFF.

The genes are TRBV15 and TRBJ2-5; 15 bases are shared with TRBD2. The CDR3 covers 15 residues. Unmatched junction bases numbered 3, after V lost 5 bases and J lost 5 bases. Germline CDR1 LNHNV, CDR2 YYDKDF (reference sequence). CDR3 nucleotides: TGTGCCACCAGCGGACTAGCGGGGGGGCCTGAGACCCAGTACTTC. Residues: CATSGLAGGPETQYF.

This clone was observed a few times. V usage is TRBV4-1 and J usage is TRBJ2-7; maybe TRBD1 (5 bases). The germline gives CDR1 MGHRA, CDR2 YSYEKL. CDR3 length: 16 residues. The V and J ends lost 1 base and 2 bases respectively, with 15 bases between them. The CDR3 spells CASSQGSAGQPYEQYF. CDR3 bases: TGCGCCAGCAGCCAAGGTTCGGCAGGGCAACCCTACGAGCAGTACTTC.

In DNA form, the CDR3 reads TGTGCCAGCAGTTCCGTCCAGACACTGAACACTGAAGCTTTCTTT. This codes for CASSSVQTLNTEAFF. This chain joins TRBV27 and TRBJ1-1; no clear D gene. With 4 bases removed from V and 0 bases from J, the gap between germline ends came to 12 bases. From germline, CDR1 is MNHEY and CDR2 SMNVEV (reference sequence). There are 15 residues in the CDR3.

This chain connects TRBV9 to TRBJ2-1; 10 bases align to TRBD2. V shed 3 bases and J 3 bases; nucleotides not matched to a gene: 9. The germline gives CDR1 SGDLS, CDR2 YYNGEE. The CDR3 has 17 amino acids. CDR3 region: CASSDRLAGARYNEQFF. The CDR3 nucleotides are TGTGCCAGCAGCGACCGGCTAGCGGGGGCCCGCTACAATGAGCAGTTCTTC.

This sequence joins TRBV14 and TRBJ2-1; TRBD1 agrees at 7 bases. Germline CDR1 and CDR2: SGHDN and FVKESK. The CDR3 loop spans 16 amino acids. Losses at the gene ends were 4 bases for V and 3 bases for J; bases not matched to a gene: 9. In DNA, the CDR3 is TGTGCCAGCAGCCGAACAGGGGCCCTTTTCTACAATGAGCAGTTCTTC. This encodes CASSRTGALFYNEQFF. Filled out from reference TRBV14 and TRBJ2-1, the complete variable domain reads EAGVTQFPSHSVIEKGQTVTLRCDPISGHDNLYWYRRVMGKEIKFLLHFVKESKQDESGMPNNRFLAERTGGTYSTLKVQPAELEDSGVYFCASSRTGALFYNEQFFGPGTRLTVL.

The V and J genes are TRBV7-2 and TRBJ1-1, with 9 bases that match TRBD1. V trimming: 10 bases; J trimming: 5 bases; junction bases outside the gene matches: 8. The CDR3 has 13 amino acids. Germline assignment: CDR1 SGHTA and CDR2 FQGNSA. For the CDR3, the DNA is TGTGCCACCCGACAGGGGGTGGGAACTGAAGCTTTCTTT. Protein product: CATRQGVGTEAFF.

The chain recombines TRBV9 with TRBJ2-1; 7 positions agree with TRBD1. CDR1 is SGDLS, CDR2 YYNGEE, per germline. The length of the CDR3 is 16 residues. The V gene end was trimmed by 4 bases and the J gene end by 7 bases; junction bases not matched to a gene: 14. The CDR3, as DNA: TGTGCCAGCAGCCCTGGGGACAGTTGGTCATCGAATGAGCAGTTCTTC. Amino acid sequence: CASSPGDSWSSNEQFF.

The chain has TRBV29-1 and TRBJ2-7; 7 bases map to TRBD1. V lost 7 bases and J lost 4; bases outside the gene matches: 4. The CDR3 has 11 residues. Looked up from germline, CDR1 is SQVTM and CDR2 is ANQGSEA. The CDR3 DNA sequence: TGCAGCGCCTTCAGGGGGTACGAGCAGTACTTC. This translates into CSAFRGYEQYF.